The 26 T cell receptor beta chains below all came from one sample that was sequenced in a study of shared T cell receptors in the human thymus. Sequenced by immunoSEQ multiplex PCR; TCRdb stores in-frame clones only, minus some. The table has about 380,000 clones, 95% seen once. The sequenced material came from thymocytes. The receptor source for this set is a human donor.

CDR3 DNA sequence: TGTGCCAGCTCACTGCGATTTTGGGGGTGGGAGAATAGGGGCACTGAAGCTTTCTTT. Its translation is CASSLRFWGWENRGTEAFF. The rearrangement joins TRBV18 to TRBJ1-1; D possibly corresponds to TRBD1 (5 bases). Germline loops: CDR1 KGHSH, CDR2 LQKENI. This CDR3 contains 19 residues. V was clipped by 4 bases and J by 4 bases, with 28 bases between them. The whole variable domain, remainder taken from reference TRBV18 and TRBJ1-1, is NAGVMQNPRHLVRRRGQEARLRCSPMKGHSHVYWYRQLPEEGLKFMVYLQKENIIDESGMPKERFSAEFPKEGPSILRIQQVVRGDSAAYFCASSLRFWGWENRGTEAFFGQGTRLTVV.

The V gene is TRBV2, the J gene TRBJ2-3; TRBD2 matches 9 bases. Per the germline V gene, CDR1 is SNHLY and CDR2 is FYNNEI. After removal of 6 bases from V and 1 base from J, the junction contained 11 bases not matched to a gene. CDR3 length: 17 residues. The CDR3 DNA reads as TGTGCCAGCAGCCTCGGGGCTAGCGGGGACTGCACAGATACGCAGTATTTT. Encoded protein: CASSLGASGDCTDTQYF.

The genes are TRBV30 and TRBJ2-1; the D gene could be TRBD1 or TRBD2 (5 bases each). The CDR3 is 12 residues long. The germline V gene encodes CDR1 GTSNPN and CDR2 SVGIG (reference sequence). With 2 bases removed from V and 8 bases from J, the gap between germline ends came to 10 bases. The CDR3 nucleotides read TGTGCCTGGAGTCCGGGGCCTCATGAGCAGTTCTTC. It yields the protein CAWSPGPHEQFF.

The rearrangement uses TRBV28 and TRBJ2-1; TRBD2 is a possible D gene (6 bases). The ends were cut back, 10 bases at V and 5 bases at J, with 15 bases in the middle. CDR3 size: 13 residues. CDR1 is MDHEN, CDR2 SYDVKM, per germline. This chain's CDR3 is CATGGWRDNEQFF. DNA of the CDR3: TGTGCCACAGGAGGGTGGCGGGACAATGAGCAGTTCTTC.

This sequence joins TRBV6-4 and TRBJ2-3; D unclear. CDR3 length: 17 amino acids. Deletions cut 0 bases from V and 0 bases from J, with 13 bases between. The germline CDR1 and CDR2 sequences are MRHNA and SNTAGT. CDR3 in amino acids: CASSDSGTDSSTDTQYF. The CDR3 DNA is TGTGCCAGCAGTGACTCGGGAACAGACTCTAGCACAGATACGCAGTATTTT.

CDR3 protein: CASSFSPLQGSDTGELFF. CDR3 sequence (DNA): TGTGCCAGCAGTTTTTCCCCGTTACAGGGTTCGGACACCGGGGAGCTGTTTTTT. This chain links TRBV27 with TRBJ2-2; TRBD1 might be the D (6 bases). V was shortened by 3 bases and J by 3 bases, with 20 bases between the two germline ends. The CDR3 spans 18 residues. Germline V gene sequence: CDR1 MNHEY, CDR2 SMNVEV (reference sequence).

V is TRBV5-6 and J is TRBJ2-1; TRBD2 matches at 11 bases. Germline loops: CDR1 SGHDT, CDR2 YYEEEE. The CDR3 totals 17 residues. With V trimmed by 3 bases and J by 7 bases, 12 bases remained unmatched. As DNA, the CDR3 is TGTGCCAGCAGCTCGACTAGCGGGATAAACAATCCGAATGAGCAGTTCTTC. Protein: CASSSTSGINNPNEQFF.

The chain combines TRBV28 with TRBJ2-3; a possible D gene is TRBD2 (5 bases). This CDR3 is built from 16 residues. V was pared by 6 bases and J by 0 bases, with 16 bases between. Germline V gene lookup returns CDR1 MDHEN and CDR2 SYDVKM. CDR3 protein: CASSYSASFSTDTQYF. CDR3 bases: TGTGCCAGCAGCTACTCGGCTAGCTTTAGCACAGATACGCAGTATTTT.

The chain links TRBV10-3 to TRBJ1-5, with TRBD1 as a possible D gene (5 bases). CDR3 size: 15 residues. The germline gives CDR1 ENHRY, CDR2 SYGVKD. The V gene lost 8 bases and the J gene lost 1 base, with 15 bases spanning the gap. The CDR3 DNA reads TGTGCCATCGGCGCAGGGAGAGAGAGCAATCAGCCCCAGCATTTT. As protein: CAIGAGRESNQPQHF.

The chain employs TRBV28 and TRBJ1-2; a possible D gene is TRBD1 (5 bases). V gave up 1 base and J gave up 1 base, with 19 bases separating them. CDR3 size: 18 residues. CDR1 is MDHEN and CDR2 is SYDVKM in the germline V gene. The CDR3 sequence is CASSLYSISRDLNYGYTF. The CDR3 DNA follows: TGTGCCAGCAGTTTATACTCAATATCCCGGGACCTTAACTATGGCTACACCTTC.

The chain carries TRBV6-6 and TRBJ2-3; D not certain. From germline, CDR1 is MNHNY and CDR2 SVGAGI (reference sequence). Trimming shortened V by 4 bases and J by 1 base, and 15 bases separated the two germline ends. This CDR3 is 16 amino acids long. The CDR3 protein is CASSSARRRGTDTQYF. The CDR3 DNA reads TGTGCCAGCAGTTCCGCTCGAAGAAGGGGCACAGATACGCAGTATTTT.

The rearrangement uses TRBV6-1 and TRBJ2-7; D gene uncertain. Germline assignment: CDR1 MNHNS and CDR2 SASEGT. Trimming stripped 7 bases from V and 6 bases from J, with 13 bases between. This CDR3 is 12 amino acids long. CDR3 nucleotide sequence: TGTGCCAGCATTCATTGGTCGGCCGAGCAGTACTTC. Translated: CASIHWSAEQYF.

The rearrangement links TRBV27 to TRBJ2-7; 9 nucleotides match TRBD2. CDR3 length: 16 residues. V lost 1 base, J lost 5 bases, and 9 bases stayed unmatched. In germline, CDR1 is MNHEY, CDR2 SMNVEV (reference sequence). CDR3 amino acids: CASSLFTAGGPHEQYF. In DNA form, the CDR3 reads TGTGCCAGCAGTTTATTTACGGCGGGAGGGCCCCACGAGCAGTACTTC.

The V and J genes are TRBV10-3 and TRBJ2-3; no reliable D call. This CDR3 spans 18 amino acids. Germline-derived CDR1 and CDR2 are ENHRY and SYGVKD. V was trimmed by 2 bases and J by 4 bases, leaving 22 bases between them. The DNA of the CDR3 is TGTGCCATCAGTGAGGAAAGTGGGGATCGTGGTTTCGCAGATACGCAGTATTTT. It encodes CAISEESGDRGFADTQYF.

This chain connects TRBV28 to TRBJ2-1; 8 positions agree with TRBD1. The germline gives CDR1 MDHEN, CDR2 SYDVKM. Losses at the gene ends were 6 bases for V and 16 bases for J; bases not matched to a gene: 17. This CDR3 is 14 amino acids long. The CDR3 loop is CASSHLDRVSAHFF. CDR3 bases: TGTGCCAGCAGCCACCTGGACAGGGTTTCAGCTCATTTCTTC.

This rearrangement joins TRBV28 to TRBJ2-6, with D possibly being TRBD1 or TRBD2 (5 bases each). The length of the CDR3 is 16 residues. Germline lookup yields CDR1 MDHEN and CDR2 SYDVKM. Trimming cost V 7 bases and J 0 bases, with 13 bases left between them. In DNA form, the CDR3 reads TGTGCCAGCAATTCGGGACGGACCTCTGGGGCCAACGTCCTGACTTTC. Translated, it gives CASNSGRTSGANVLTF.

This clone has just one count. The V gene is TRBV15, the J gene TRBJ1-2; the D gene is possibly TRBD1 (5 bases). The V and J ends lost 6 bases and 6 bases respectively, with 20 bases between them. CDR1 is LNHNV and CDR2 is YYDKDF in the germline V gene (reference sequence). CDR3 length: 15 amino acids. The CDR3 reads CATRGGFGGGHGYTF. The CDR3 DNA reads as TGTGCCACCAGGGGCGGGTTTGGCGGGGGTCATGGCTACACCTTC.

The chain recombines TRBV27 with TRBJ1-5, with 10 bases aligning to TRBD1. From germline, CDR1 is MNHEY and CDR2 SMNVEV (reference sequence). The trim removed 4 bases at V and 9 bases at J, leaving 6 bases unmatched. This CDR3 spans 14 amino acids. CDR3 in amino acids: CASSSGQGGLPQHF. In DNA, the CDR3 is TGTGCCAGCAGTTCCGGACAGGGGGGTCTGCCCCAGCATTTT.

This sequence joins TRBV30 and TRBJ2-1; a possible D gene is TRBD1 (6 bases). The germline V gene has CDR1 GTSNPN and CDR2 SVGIG (reference sequence). The ends were cut back, 5 bases at V and 5 bases at J, with 7 bases in the middle. The CDR3 length is 11 residues. DNA for the CDR3: TGTGCCTGGTACAGGGACAATGAGCAGTTCTTC. Translating gives CAWYRDNEQFF.

V gene TRBV27 combines with J gene TRBJ2-7; D possibly corresponds to TRBD1 (7 bases). Between the trimmed V and J ends, which lost 1 base and 7 bases, there was a span of 26 bases. CDR3 length: 18 amino acids. The germline gives CDR1 MNHEY, CDR2 SMNVEV (reference sequence). CDR3 amino acids: CASSLLGGQGVIPREQYF. The CDR3 DNA reads as TGTGCCAGCAGTTTATTAGGGGGGCAGGGGGTAATCCCTCGGGAGCAGTACTTC.

The chain has TRBV5-1 and TRBJ2-3, with 7 bases aligning to TRBD2. This CDR3 is 16 amino acids long. Trimming removed 6 bases from V and 2 bases from J; junction bases left unmatched: 12. The germline V gene has CDR1 SGHRS and CDR2 YFSETQ. The CDR3 region is CASTYFPTSDTDTQYF. In DNA, the CDR3 is TGCGCCAGCACCTATTTCCCAACTAGCGACACAGATACGCAGTATTTT.

The DNA for the CDR3 is TGCGCCAGCATGGGACAGGGCAGAACAGATACGCAGTATTTT. This translates into CASMGQGRTDTQYF. The chain employs TRBV5-1 and TRBJ2-3, with 9 bases identical to TRBD1. Trimming cost V 6 bases and J 3 bases; bases outside gene matches: 5. The CDR3 is made up of 14 amino acids. Germline V gene lookup returns CDR1 SGHRS and CDR2 YFSETQ.

This clone has only one observation. The J gene is TRBJ1-5, the V gene TRBV7-2; weak D call: TRBD1 (6 bases). Per germline, CDR1 SGHTA and CDR2 FQGNSA. Trimming took off 3 bases at V and 0 bases at J, with 12 bases between the two ends. This CDR3 has 16 amino acids. CDR3 sequence (DNA): TGTGCCAGCAGCTTCTCAGGACAGCATAGCAATCAGCCCCAGCATTTT. This sequence encodes CASSFSGQHSNQPQHF.

The rearrangement joins TRBV9 to TRBJ2-7; D gene uncertain. Trimming took 4 bases from V and 4 from J, leaving 0 bases between them. CDR3 size: 9 residues. The V gene's germline CDR1 is SGDLS and CDR2 YYNGEE. For the CDR3, the DNA is TGTGCCAGCAGCTACGAGCAGTACTTC. Its protein product is CASSYEQYF.

J is TRBJ2-7 and V is TRBV6-1; a weak D match, TRBD2 (5 bases). The length of the CDR3 is 15 residues. V gave up 4 bases and J gave up 0 bases, with 13 bases separating them. Germline CDR1 and CDR2: MNHNS and SASEGT. CDR3 in DNA: TGTGCCAGCAGTGCGGGCCGGGGAAGCTCCTACGAGCAGTACTTC. The encoded protein is CASSAGRGSSYEQYF.

The gene calls are TRBV18 and TRBJ2-7, with 8 bases that match TRBD1. The germline gives CDR1 KGHSH, CDR2 LQKENI. This CDR3 has 16 amino acids. The junction had 6 bases not matched to a gene; V was cut back by 0 bases and J by 2 bases. As DNA, the CDR3 is TGTGCCAGCTCACCACCGAATGCGGACAGGGCCTACGAGCAGTACTTC. It is translated as CASSPPNADRAYEQYF. Drawing the rest from reference TRBV18 and TRBJ2-7, the complete variable domain is NAGVMQNPRHLVRRRGQEARLRCSPMKGHSHVYWYRQLPEEGLKFMVYLQKENIIDESGMPKERFSAEFPKEGPSILRIQQVVRGDSAAYFCASSPPNADRAYEQYFGPGTRLTVT.